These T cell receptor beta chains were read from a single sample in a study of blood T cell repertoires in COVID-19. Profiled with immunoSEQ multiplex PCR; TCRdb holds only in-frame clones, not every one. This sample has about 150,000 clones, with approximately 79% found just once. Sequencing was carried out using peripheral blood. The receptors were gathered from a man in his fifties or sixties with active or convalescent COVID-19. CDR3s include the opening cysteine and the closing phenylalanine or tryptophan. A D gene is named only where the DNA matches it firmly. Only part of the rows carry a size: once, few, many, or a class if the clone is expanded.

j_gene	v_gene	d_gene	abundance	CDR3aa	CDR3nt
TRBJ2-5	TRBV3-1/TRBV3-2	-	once	CASSQSGRSETQYF	TGTGCCAGCAGCCAATCTGGGAGGAGTGAGACCCAGTACTTC
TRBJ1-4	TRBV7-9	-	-	CASSRSGISSGEKLFF	TGTGCCAGCAGCAGATCCGGGATATCCAGCGGGGAAAAACTGTTTTTT
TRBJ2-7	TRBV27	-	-	CASSLSEGPGEQYF	TGTGCCAGCAGTTTATCGGAGGGACCGGGCGAGCAGTACTTC
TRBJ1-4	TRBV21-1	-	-	CASSTRQGKGPGDEKLFF	TGTGCCAGCAGCACCCGACAGGGTAAGGGCCCAGGCGATGAAAAACTGTTTTTT
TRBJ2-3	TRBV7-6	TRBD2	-	CASSRAGDTDTQYF	TGTGCCAGCAGCAGAGCGGGAGACACAGATACGCAGTATTTT
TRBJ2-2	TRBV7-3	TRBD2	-	CASSSAGGPETGELFF	TGTGCCAGCAGCTCCGCGGGAGGGCCTGAGACCGGGGAGCTGTTTTTT
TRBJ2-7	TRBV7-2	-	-	CASSFALGQYSYEQYF	TGTGCCAGCAGCTTTGCTCTAGGACAGTACTCCTACGAGCAGTACTTC
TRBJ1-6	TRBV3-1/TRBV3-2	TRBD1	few	CASSRGQGNSPLHF	TGTGCCAGCAGCCGGGGACAGGGTAATTCACCCCTCCACTTT
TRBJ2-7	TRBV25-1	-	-	CASRRDPSYEQYF	TGTGCCAGCAGGCGGGACCCTTCCTACGAGCAGTACTTC
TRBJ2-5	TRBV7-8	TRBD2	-	CASSLFRLAETQYF	TGTGCCAGCAGCTTATTCAGACTAGCGGAGACCCAGTACTTC
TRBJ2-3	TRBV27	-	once	CASRLPNTDTQYF	TGTGCCAGCAGGTTACCTAACACAGATACGCAGTATTTT
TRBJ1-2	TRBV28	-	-	CASSPPGRVYGYTF	TGTGCCAGCAGTCCCCCCGGCAGGGTCTATGGCTACACCTTC
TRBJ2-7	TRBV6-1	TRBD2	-	CASSEAVGLAGVQYF	TGTGCCAGCAGTGAAGCCGTAGGACTAGCGGGCGTGCAGTACTTC
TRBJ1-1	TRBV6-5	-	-	CASSYDIMNTEAFF	TGTGCCAGCAGTTACGACATCATGAACACTGAAGCTTTCTTT
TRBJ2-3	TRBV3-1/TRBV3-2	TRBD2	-	CASSRGLAGGTDTQYF	TGTGCCAGCAGCCGGGGACTAGCGGGAGGGACAGATACGCAGTATTTT
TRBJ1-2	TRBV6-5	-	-	CASSYSAGDHYGYTF	TGTGCCAGCAGTTACTCGGCAGGGGATCACTATGGCTACACCTTC
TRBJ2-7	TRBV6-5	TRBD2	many	CASTLTSGRGEQYF	TGTGCCAGCACCTTGACTAGCGGGAGGGGCGAGCAGTACTTC
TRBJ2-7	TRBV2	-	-	CASSAWTTYEQYF	TGTGCCAGTAGTGCATGGACAACTTACGAGCAGTACTTC
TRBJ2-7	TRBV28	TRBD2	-	CASSGRGAGVHEQYF	TGTGCCAGCAGTGGTCGTGGGGCGGGAGTCCACGAGCAGTACTTC
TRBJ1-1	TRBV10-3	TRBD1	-	CAISRTGNTEAFF	TGTGCCATCAGCCGGACAGGGAACACTGAAGCTTTCTTT
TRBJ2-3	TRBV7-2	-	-	CASSPGLSTDTQYF	TGTGCCAGCAGCCCGGGACTTTCCACAGATACGCAGTATTTT
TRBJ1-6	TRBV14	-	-	CASSPRYRDSPLHF	TGTGCCAGCAGCCCTAGATACCGGGATTCACCCCTCCACTTT
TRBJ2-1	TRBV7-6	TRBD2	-	CASSLEWPSGSLGDEQFF	TGTGCCAGCAGCTTAGAATGGCCTAGCGGGAGTTTAGGGGATGAGCAGTTCTTC
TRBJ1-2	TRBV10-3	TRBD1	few	CAITSGQNNYGYTF	TGTGCCATCACCTCGGGACAGAATAACTATGGCTACACCTTC
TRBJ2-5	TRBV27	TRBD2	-	CASSRGTSGSQRPETQYF	TGTGCCAGCAGTAGAGGGACTAGCGGGTCCCAAAGGCCAGAGACCCAGTACTTC
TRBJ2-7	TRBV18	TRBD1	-	CASSRDRGSYEQYF	TGTGCCAGCTCACGAGACAGGGGCTCCTACGAGCAGTACTTC
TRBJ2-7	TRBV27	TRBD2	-	CASSTLGGDEQYF	TGTGCCAGCAGTACCCTGGGGGGGGACGAGCAGTACTTC
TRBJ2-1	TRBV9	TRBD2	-	CASSARLAAYNEQFF	TGTGCCAGCAGCGCCAGACTAGCGGCCTACAATGAGCAGTTCTTC
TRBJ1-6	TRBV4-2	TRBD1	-	CASNPTGGFSPLHF	TGTGCCAGCAATCCGACAGGGGGATTCTCACCCCTCCACTTT
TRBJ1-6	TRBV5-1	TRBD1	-	CASSLAGQMNSPLHF	TGCGCCAGCAGCTTGGCGGGACAGATGAATTCACCCCTCCACTTT
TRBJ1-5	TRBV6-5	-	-	CASSWGVNSNQPQHF	TGTGCCAGCAGTTGGGGGGTTAATAGCAATCAGCCCCAGCATTTT
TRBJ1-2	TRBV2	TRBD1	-	CASSVPRDRAHFGYTF	TGTGCCAGCAGTGTCCCCCGGGACAGGGCTCATTTTGGCTACACCTTC
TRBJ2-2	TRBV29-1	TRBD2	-	CSVEKSGTNTGELFF	TGCAGCGTTGAAAAGAGCGGGACGAACACCGGGGAGCTGTTTTTT
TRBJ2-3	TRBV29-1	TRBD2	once	CSVTSGTDTQYF	TGCAGCGTGACTAGCGGCACAGATACGCAGTATTTT
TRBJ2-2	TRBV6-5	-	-	CASGEAGLFF	TGTGCCAGTGGGGAGGCGGGGCTGTTTTTT
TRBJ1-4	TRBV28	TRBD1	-	CASSGDRGRREKLFF	TGTGCCAGCAGTGGAGACAGGGGAAGACGGGAAAAACTGTTTTTT
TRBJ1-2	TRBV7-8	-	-	CASSALAQAPYGYTF	TGTGCCAGCAGCGCTTTGGCACAGGCCCCCTATGGCTACACCTTC
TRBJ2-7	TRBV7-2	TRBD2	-	CASSNSGRPDEQYF	TGTGCCAGCAGCAATAGCGGGAGACCAGACGAGCAGTACTTC
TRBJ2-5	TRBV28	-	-	CASSLYGLSETQYF	TGTGCCAGCAGTTTATACGGACTCAGCGAGACCCAGTACTTC
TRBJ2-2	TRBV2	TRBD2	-	CASIYRTSSSNTGELFF	TGTGCCAGCATCTACCGGACTAGTTCGTCGAACACCGGGGAGCTGTTTTTT
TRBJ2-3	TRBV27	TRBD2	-	CASSGAIPGLAGADTQYF	TGTGCCAGCAGTGGGGCAATCCCGGGACTAGCGGGAGCAGATACGCAGTATTTT
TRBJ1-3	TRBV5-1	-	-	CASSLGQQLRSGNTIYF	TGCGCCAGCAGCTTGGGGCAGCAACTACGCTCTGGAAACACCATATATTTT
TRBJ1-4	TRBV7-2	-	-	CASSPRRNEKLFF	TGTGCCAGCAGCCCCCGGCGGAATGAAAAACTGTTTTTT
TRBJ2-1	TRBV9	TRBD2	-	CASTTSRLAGYNEQFF	TGTGCCAGCACCACTTCGAGACTAGCGGGGTACAATGAGCAGTTCTTC
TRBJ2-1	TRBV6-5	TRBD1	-	CASRVTGDNEQFF	TGTGCCAGCAGAGTGACAGGGGACAATGAGCAGTTCTTC
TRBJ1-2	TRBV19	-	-	CASSISGAKANYGYTF	TGTGCCAGTAGTATCTCTGGGGCCAAAGCTAACTATGGCTACACCTTC
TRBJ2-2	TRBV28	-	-	CASSLRRVVAGELFF	TGTGCCAGCAGTTTAAGGAGGGTAGTCGCCGGGGAGCTGTTTTTT
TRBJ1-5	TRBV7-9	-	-	CASSLLDQPQHF	TGTGCCAGCAGCTTACTCGATCAGCCCCAGCATTTT
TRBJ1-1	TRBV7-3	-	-	CASSLEGSTEAFF	TGTGCCAGCAGCTTAGAGGGTAGCACTGAAGCTTTCTTT
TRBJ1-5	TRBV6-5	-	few	CASSLEGTGNQPQHF	TGTGCCAGCAGCTTGGAGGGGACGGGCAATCAGCCCCAGCATTTT
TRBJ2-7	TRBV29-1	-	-	CSGHNQGWSEQYF	TGCAGCGGCCATAACCAGGGTTGGTCCGAGCAGTACTTC
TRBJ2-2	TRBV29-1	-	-	CSAPGGVGDTGELFF	TGCAGCGCCCCCGGTGGGGTAGGGGACACCGGGGAGCTGTTTTTT
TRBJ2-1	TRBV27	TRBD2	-	CASSSSGSSYNEQFF	TGTGCCAGCAGTTCTAGCGGGAGCTCCTACAATGAGCAGTTCTTC
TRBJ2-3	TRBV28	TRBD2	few	CASSRLAGGTDTQYF	TGTGCCAGCAGTCGCCTAGCGGGGGGCACAGATACGCAGTATTTT
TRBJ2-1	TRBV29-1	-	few	CSARGSEYNEQFF	TGCAGCGCCCGGGGGTCGGAATACAATGAGCAGTTCTTC